This T cell receptor (beta chain) was profiled in a study of CD8 T cells in ankylosing spondylitis (dated by TCRdb to about 2017). Regarding the complete study: The study profiled T cell receptor beta repertoires in healthy donors and ankylosing spondylitis patients to find disease-linked TCR variants. The full study cohort comprised 25 ankylosing spondylitis patients and approximately 100 healthy donors. Peripheral blood samples were taken, and synovial fluid was additionally collected from ankylosing spondylitis patients.

Summary of the overall study and its limitations: The disease-linked clones had a CD8+ phenotype and were found at relatively low frequencies in peripheral blood. Significant enrichment of the disease-linked clones was reported in matched synovial fluid samples from ankylosing spondylitis patients. Blood from ankylosing spondylitis patients appeared to be characterized by a TCR beta motif composed of eight or nine highly homologous amino acid variants. Some of the motif variants had been reported before in the synovial fluid and blood of reactive arthritis patients, a finding that suggests common disease-initiation mechanisms.

For each ankylosing spondylitis patient, the synovial fluid sample was matched to a blood sample from that same patient. The sample holds a few counts of this clonotype. Its recognized antigen is unknown. No much larger clonotype is one base removed from it; base qualities were not supplied. Sequencing was carried out with an Illumina HiSeq 2500. Quantitative 5'-RACE with molecular barcodes was the method used to prepare the TCR beta libraries. Regarding the original processing steps: To identify disease-linked TCR variants, a new computational method was used, one built on a probabilistic model of VDJ rearrangement. TCRdb reprocessed the public reads (quality trimming at Q25 with fastp, clone calling with MiXCR) and kept in-frame beta chains. Every entry covers one CDR3 protein and lists the most common genes and DNA from its rows. The V and J calls reflect TCRdb's pipeline rather than the authors' work. The sample yields more than 60,000 distinct CDR3 sequences; 6% to 8% were counted once. The top ten clonotypes cover roughly 5% of the sample.

V is pared back by 5 bases and J by 0 bases, with 11 bases lying between the germline termini. Based on the germline V gene (reference sequence), the CDR1 and CDR2 sequences are LGHDT and YNNKEL. The CDR3 runs 15 amino acids, cysteine and phenylalanine included. Only the CDR3 portion is preserved as DNA: 45 bases, with reading frame beginning at the first base. The sequenced material came from synovial fluid, either unsorted or a sorted T cell fraction (not recorded which). This receptor was obtained from a male donor with ankylosing spondylitis. The chain is made from TRBV3-1 and TRBJ2-1; the D gene cannot be resolved beyond TRBD1 or TRBD2, each matching 5 bases. In nucleotide form, the sequence is TGTGCCAGCAGCGCTCAGGGACGCTCCTACAATGAGCAGTTCTTC. This gives the protein CASSAQGRSYNEQFF.